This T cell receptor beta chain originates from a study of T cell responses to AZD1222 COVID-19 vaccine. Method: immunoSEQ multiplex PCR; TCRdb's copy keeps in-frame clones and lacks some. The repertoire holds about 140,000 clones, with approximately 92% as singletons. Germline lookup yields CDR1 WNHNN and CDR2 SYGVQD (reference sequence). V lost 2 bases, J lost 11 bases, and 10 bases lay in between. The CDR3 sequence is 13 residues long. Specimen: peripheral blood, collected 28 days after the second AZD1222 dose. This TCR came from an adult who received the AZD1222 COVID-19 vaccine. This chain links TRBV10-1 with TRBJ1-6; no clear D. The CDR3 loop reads CASSEEGKAPLHF. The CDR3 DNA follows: TGCGCCAGCAGTGAGGAGGGAAAGGCACCCCTCCACTTT.